Given below is one T cell receptor beta chain in context. What it recognizes is unknown. The assay was immunoSEQ multiplex PCR, and TCRdb's table has in-frame clones only and misses some. The data contain a few hundred thousand clones, around 91% of them singletons. This entry comes from a study of cytomegalovirus exposure and HLA in healthy donors. Study results and caveats: The classifier reportedly diagnosed cytomegalovirus status with high specificity and sensitivity. According to a subsequent analysis, TCR clusters from the first cohort were inclined to appear together in the 120 validation repertoires.

This receptor was obtained from a woman aged 18-35 years in good health and CMV-seronegative. Material for sequencing was PBMCs.

The CDR3 coding sequence is TGTGCCTGGGACAGGAACTATGGCTACACCTTC. It translates to CAWDRNYGYTF. This chain connects TRBV30 to TRBJ1-2; a possible D gene is TRBD1 (6 bases). This CDR3 is 11 amino acids long. V lost 5 bases, J lost 2 bases, and 6 bases lay in between. CDR1 GTSNPN and CDR2 SVGIG come from the germline V gene (reference sequence).